Presented here are 22 T cell receptor beta chains from one specimen sequenced in a study of blood T cells in healthy people across ages. Next came a second PCR, run for about 6 to 12 cycles, which used a sample-barcoded 5' primer along with a J-beta primer mix. TCRdb independently ran MiXCR on the 5' RACE reads; one entry per CDR3 protein. The repertoire consists of approximately 800,000 distinct CDR3 sequences, with 35% to 40% occurring once and the leading ten covering 10% to 15%. The sequencing input was blood. The receptors stem from a man aged 18 to 30 in good health.

As regards this clonotype: At one of its ends the junction is not consistent with the germline gene, which may arise from a read error. The V and J genes are TRBV29-1 and TRBJ2-4, with 11 bases fitting TRBD2. CDR1 is SQVTM, CDR2 ANQGSEA, per germline. The CDR3 sequence is 14 residues long. The CDR3 here is CSGRGLAGGGEQYF. CDR3 coding DNA: TGCAGCGGGAGAGGGCTAGCGGGAGGTGGTGAGCAGTATTTC.

In nucleotides, the CDR3 is TGCAGTGCTAGAACCGTGGGCGGATTCAATCAGCCCCAGCATTTT. It codes for CSARTVGGFNQPQHF. The chain joins TRBV20-1 to TRBJ1-5, with unresolved D. CDR3 length equals 15 residues. V was cut by 2 bases and J by 3 bases, with 14 bases left in between. The V gene's germline CDR1 is DFQATT and CDR2 SNEGSKA (reference sequence).

This chain links TRBV13 with TRBJ2-7, with 10 bases lining up with TRBD1. Per germline, CDR1 PRHDT and CDR2 FYEKMQ (reference sequence). The CDR3 totals 17 residues. J lost 4 bases, V lost 5 bases, and 14 bases had no gene match. CDR3 in amino acids: CASSVTSRDRGTYEQYF. The CDR3, as DNA: TGTGCCAGCAGCGTAACGAGCCGGGACAGGGGCACTTACGAGCAGTACTTC.

This clonotype was recorded many times. CDR3 loop: CSAIDRAGANVLTF. In nucleotides, the CDR3 is TGCAGTGCTATCGACAGGGCTGGGGCCAACGTCCTGACTTTC. This chain joins TRBV20-1 and TRBJ2-6; 7 bases match TRBD1. Trimming took 4 bases from V and 2 from J; bases not matched to a gene: 2. Germline V gene sequence: CDR1 DFQATT, CDR2 SNEGSKA (reference sequence). This CDR3 contains 14 residues.

This sequence joins TRBV10-3 and TRBJ2-7; 8 positions agree with TRBD1. The germline V gene has CDR1 ENHRY and CDR2 SYGVKD. The V and J ends lost 4 bases and 1 base, in that order; junction bases with no gene match: 3. This CDR3 region has 14 residues. The CDR3: CAISGDRGSYEQYF. DNA for the CDR3: TGTGCCATCAGTGGTGACAGGGGTTCCTACGAGCAGTACTTC.

The rearrangement uses TRBV13 and TRBJ2-1; tentative D call: TRBD2 (7 bases). CDR1 and CDR2 (germline): PRHDT, FYEKMQ (reference sequence). The CDR3 spans 16 residues. Deletions cut 3 bases from V and 5 bases from J, with 17 bases between. The CDR3 is CASSLYRRGPNNEQFF. The CDR3 nucleotides are TGTGCCAGCAGCTTGTATCGGCGGGGGCCTAACAATGAGCAGTTCTTC.

Ten or more counts support this clonotype. The chain employs TRBV6-5 and TRBJ2-5, with D unresolved. In germline, CDR1 is MNHEY, CDR2 SVGAGI. V was cut by 0 bases and J by 1 base, with 9 bases left in between. The length of the CDR3 is 15 residues. The CDR3 is CASSYSLSPQETQYF. CDR3 in DNA: TGTGCCAGCAGTTACTCGTTGTCACCCCAAGAGACCCAGTACTTC.

This clonotype was counted a few times. The gene calls are TRBV20-1 and TRBJ1-1; 7 bases match TRBD1. V was pared by 3 bases and J by 4 bases, with 5 bases of the junction left unmatched. This CDR3 has 13 amino acids. Per the germline V gene, CDR1 is DFQATT and CDR2 is SNEGSKA (reference sequence). The chain's CDR3 is CSASPGGLTEAFF. CDR3 nucleotide sequence: TGCAGTGCTAGCCCAGGGGGTCTCACTGAAGCTTTCTTT.

This clonotype was observed a handful of times. The V gene is TRBV20-1, the J gene TRBJ1-2; 11 positions match TRBD1. Trimming cost V 1 base and J 8 bases; bases outside gene matches: 0. There are 12 residues in the CDR3. CDR1 is DFQATT, CDR2 SNEGSKA, per germline (reference sequence). CDR3 DNA: TGCAGTGCTAGAGGGACAGGGGGCGGCTACACCTTC. This sequence encodes CSARGTGGGYTF.

The gene calls are TRBV7-9 and TRBJ2-7; D not resolved. The CDR3 loop spans 15 amino acids. V was clipped by 2 bases and J by 5 bases, with 16 bases between them. Germline V gives CDR1 SEHNR, CDR2 FQNEAQ (reference sequence). CDR3 sequence: CASSLRGRRTDEQYF. The DNA of the CDR3 is TGTGCCAGCAGCTTACGAGGCCGGCGGACGGACGAGCAGTACTTC.

This clonotype has only one observation. This sequence may be a read error, since a much larger clone differs from it by one base. The chain has TRBV12-3 or TRBV12-4 and TRBJ2-3; 7 positions agree with TRBD1. The CDR3 runs to 15 residues. The ends lost 7 bases at V and 1 base at J; junction bases unmatched: 8. The CDR3 nucleotides read TGTGCCAGCATTCCGGGACAGTCTGGCACAGATACGCAGTATTTT. It is translated as CASIPGQSGTDTQYF.

This sequence joins TRBV14 and TRBJ1-1, with D tentatively TRBD1 (5 bases). CDR1 and CDR2 from the germline V gene are SGHDN and FVKESK. This CDR3 region has 15 residues. V lost 3 bases and J 3 bases, leaving 14 bases between the germline ends. CDR3 loop: CASSHLRGWDTEAFF. Written as DNA, the CDR3 is TGTGCCAGCAGCCATTTGAGGGGCTGGGACACTGAAGCTTTCTTT.

The rearrangement links TRBV7-6 to TRBJ2-2; the D is unclear. Germline assignment: CDR1 SGHVS and CDR2 FNYEAQ. CDR3 length: 14 amino acids. V was cut by 5 bases and J by 0 bases, with 7 bases left in between. As DNA, the CDR3 is TGTGCCAGCAGCCCCGCGGCGAACACCGGGGAGCTGTTTTTT. Its translation is CASSPAANTGELFF.

This clonotype was picked up a small number of times. The V gene is TRBV12-3 or TRBV12-4, the J gene TRBJ1-1; TRBD1 is a possible D gene (5 bases). V shed 4 bases and J shed 2 bases, with 20 bases lying between them. There are 17 residues in the CDR3. The CDR3 spells CASSSKPRQNFNTEAFF. The CDR3 DNA reads TGTGCCAGCAGTTCTAAGCCCCGACAGAACTTTAACACTGAAGCTTTCTTT.

The rearrangement links TRBV5-6 to TRBJ2-3; TRBD1 agrees at 12 bases. Germline V gene sequence: CDR1 SGHDT, CDR2 YYEEEE. The CDR3 covers 16 residues. The J segment lost 8 bases and the V segment lost 4 bases, leaving 11 bases of the junction unmatched. The CDR3 DNA sequence: TGTGCCAGCAGCCGATCCGGGACAGGGGGCTTTGGTACGCAGTATTTT. Amino acids: CASSRSGTGGFGTQYF.

This clonotype was detected only a few times. J is TRBJ1-5 and V is TRBV12-3 or TRBV12-4, with 11 bases fitting TRBD1. Unmatched junction bases numbered 6, after V lost 5 bases and J lost 9 bases. This CDR3 comprises 14 residues. CDR3 sequence reads: CASSPRDRGWPQHF. CDR3 nucleotide sequence: TGTGCCAGCAGTCCACGGGACAGGGGGTGGCCCCAGCATTTT.

This clonotype came up many times. The chain is built from TRBV12-3 or TRBV12-4 and TRBJ2-4; TRBD1 matches at 7 bases. This CDR3 is 18 amino acids long. J lost 0 bases, V lost 5 bases, and 13 bases had no gene match. The CDR3 loop is CASSPTGRDSVAKNIQYF. CDR3 bases: TGTGCCAGCAGTCCTACTGGTAGGGACAGCGTAGCCAAAAACATTCAGTACTTC.

In its sample, this clonotype was seen many times. V is TRBV10-3 and J is TRBJ2-7; D uncertain. CDR3 length: 14 residues. V was shortened by 3 bases and J by 0 bases, with 9 bases between the two germline ends. CDR1 ENHRY and CDR2 SYGVKD come from the germline V gene. The CDR3 DNA reads as TGTGCCATCAGTGACCCAGGAAGCTCCTACGAGCAGTACTTC. Translating gives CAISDPGSSYEQYF.

This clonotype occurred a few times. The chain is built from TRBV4-3 and TRBJ2-5; D call uncertain. The V end lost 1 base, the J end lost 11 bases, and 11 bases lay between the germline ends. The germline V gene has CDR1 LGHNA and CDR2 YSLEER. CDR3 length: 12 residues. The CDR3 is CASSQAWGEQYF. The CDR3 nucleotides read TGCGCCAGCAGCCAAGCGTGGGGTGAGCAGTACTTC.

Details on this clonotype: An end of the junction differs from the germline gene, which may be a read error. The gene calls are TRBV11-2 and TRBJ1-1, with unresolved D. The CDR3 totals 13 residues. The germline V gene has CDR1 SGHAT and CDR2 FQNNGV. For the CDR3, the DNA is TGTGTCAGCGGAGCTGGGTGGGGCACTGAAGCTTTCTTT. Encoded protein: CVSGAGWGTEAFF. Complete variable domain (other parts from reference TRBV11-2 and TRBJ1-1): EAGVAQSPRYKIIEKRQSVAFWCNPISGHATLYWYQQILGQGPKLLIQFQNNGVVDDSQLPKDRFSAERLKGVDSTLKIQPAKLEDSAVYLCVSGAGWGTEAFFGQGTRLTVV.

This clonotype was detected ten times or more. This chain links TRBV20-1 with TRBJ2-1; the D call may be TRBD1 or TRBD2 (5 bases each). The V end was cut by 5 bases, the J end by 4 bases, with 15 bases between. This CDR3 contains 14 residues. Germline CDR1 is DFQATT and CDR2 is SNEGSKA (reference sequence). The CDR3 spells CSARGDREYNEQFF. CDR3 nucleotides: TGCAGTGCTCGGGGCGACAGAGAATACAATGAGCAGTTCTTC.

This clonotype was counted many times. The CDR3 region is CASSQVRGQGYYEQYF. The CDR3 nucleotides are TGCGCCAGCAGCCAAGTGAGGGGACAGGGCTACTACGAGCAGTACTTC. This rearrangement joins TRBV4-3 to TRBJ2-7; 9 nucleotides align to TRBD1. CDR1 and CDR2 from the germline V gene are LGHNA and YSLEER. The CDR3 has 16 residues. J lost 3 bases, V lost 1 base, and 7 bases had no gene match.